One T cell receptor (beta chain) is described in this entry. Its antigen has not been determined. Per-base qualities were not stored, and no clone one base away is much larger. The cohort consisted of more than 650 healthy bone marrow donors. All cohort members were sampled while nominally healthy, although unrecorded immune exposures were likely present. The donor tested CMV seronegative and was one of the 352 seronegative cohort members. Every donor gave a peripheral blood sample, and the peripheral blood mononuclear cells from that sample were used for TCR beta sequencing. Genomic DNA extraction from the blood cell samples was performed with the Qiagen DNeasy Blood Extraction Kit. Receptor amplification or capture employed the immunoSEQ multiplex PCR assay. A mixture of 60 forward primers for TCR Vbeta segments and 13 reverse primers for TCR Jbeta segments was used in the multiplex PCR. Amplification of the CDR3 region of rearranged TCR beta genes was performed with a multiplex PCR assay on genomic DNA. The amplified TCR beta libraries were sequenced on the Illumina HiSeq System as 87-base-pair reads. The authors' analysis ran thus. A later analysis counted some 80 million unique TCR beta chains across the 650 to 700 repertoires, and 10 million to 12 million of these chains were shared by at least two donors. Raw reads were error-corrected and collapsed into unique sequences with a nearest-neighbor algorithm that merged closely related sequences to remove PCR and sequencing errors. CDR3 sequences were aligned to IMGT reference sequences to assign V, D and J gene segments. Each retained sequence needed at least a six-nucleotide match to both a V gene segment and a J gene segment. Rearrangements were classified as productive when the CDR3 lacked stop codons and remained in frame with V and J, and all other rearrangements were classified as non-productive. CDR3 was defined by IMGT convention, running from the second conserved V-encoded cysteine to the conserved J-encoded phenylalanine. The earlier analysis of about 590 of the donors excluded sequences that lacked an unambiguous match to a single V gene segment. An earlier analysis of 550 to 650 of the donors classified V segments as functional when productive rearrangements were above 56.7% and as segregating when the standard deviation between donors was above 5%. A statistical classification framework was developed to diagnose cytomegalovirus status using the catalog of TCR beta chain sequences. A later analysis assigned V and J genes by comparing TCR nucleotide sequences with IMGT/GENE-DB human TR gene sequences. Using the TCRdist pipeline, a later analysis assigned CDR3 sequences along with most-parsimonious VDJ recombination scenarios. In a later analysis, each TCR beta chain was defined by its CDR3 amino acid sequence together with its V-gene family, and reads lacking a unique V-gene family were excluded. In a later analysis, 450 to 600 highly shared, low-generation-probability nucleotide sequences were removed to address suspected cross-contamination and a sequencing artifact. In a later analysis, a clonal expansion index was calculated for each public chain from normalized within-repertoire ranks of inferred template counts. In a later analysis, generation probabilities were computed with a VDJ recombination model fitted to out-of-frame rearrangements, and the resulting probabilities were checked against IGoR. In a later analysis, TCR-TCR, TCR-HLA and TCR-CMV co-occurrence was scored with hypergeometric tests, and a repertoire-size bias correction was applied to TCR pairs. In a later analysis, false discovery rates were estimated by permuting HLA or CMV assignments 20 times. A later analysis grouped co-occurring TCRs with DBSCAN, adding TCRdist sequence similarity when clustering within HLA-allele-positive subsets. Repertoires with fewer than 30,000 or more than 120,000 public chains, plus five repertoires with anomalous nucleotide sharing, were excluded from co-occurrence clustering. As stored in TCRdb, this immuneACCESS dataset retains in-frame rearrangements with V and J assigned. A fraction of the clones does not appear; measured against another copy, unresolved V genes explain less than half of the discrepancy, and the remainder lacks a known reason. V, J and clone size are taken as reported in that table, and D and trimming were inferred from the DNA itself. Within this sample are some 140,000 clones, with about 70% of them counted one time only. Approximately 3.4% of the sample comes from the top ten.

The source of the sample is a study of cytomegalovirus exposure and HLA in healthy donors (dated by TCRdb to 2016 to 2017). Regarding the complete study: An earlier analysis of some 600 of the donors reported approximately 260 Gb of sequence data and some 110 million unique TCR beta sequences obtained from some 170 million T cells. An early release covering some 640 HLA-typed donors comprised approximately 300 gigabases of sequencing data and tens of millions of unique TCR sequences. Among the roughly 400 genotyped donors, roughly 80% belonged to the genetic ancestry cluster associated with self-reported Caucasian donors. The study aimed to test whether cataloging public T cell receptors could reveal signatures of past pathogen exposure. Using immunosequencing, the study profiled T cell repertoires from approximately 700 subjects and related those repertoires to cytomegalovirus serostatus. A separate validation cohort of about 110 different subjects was used in addition to the roughly 620-subject first cohort. To predict cytomegalovirus infection status, the study combined high-throughput TCR immunosequencing, statistical association of individual TCRs with disease status, and machine learning. A later analysis re-examined previously published TCR beta repertoires from around 670 donors and added high-resolution HLA genotyping to investigate patterns of TCR occurrence. Rather than using new phenotypic data, the later analysis identified candidate immune exposures from TCR beta sequences and from how often those sequences occurred across donors. To decide whether each TCR beta V gene segment behaved as functional or pseudogenic, an earlier analysis of approximately 590 of the donors relied on high-throughput TCR beta sequencing. Alongside the repertoire data, information on donor age, sex, ethnicity and CMV serostatus was compiled. In a later genetic analysis, genome-wide SNP genotypes for about three fifths of the 666 donors were used, and that subset was treated as a discovery cohort. Every discovery cohort repertoire had been produced on one sequencing platform. HLA typing included class I and class II loci at four-digit resolution. The number of typed donors differed by locus: about 629-640 for A, B, C, DRB1 and DQB1; 522 for DQA1; approximately 600 for DPA1; and some 470 for DPB1. About five DR-DQ haplotypes were treated as single units for association and clustering because of strong linkage in the cohort. Among roughly 400 genotyped donors of the cohort, an average of around 240,000 unique TCR beta nucleotide sequences were sequenced per donor, roughly 20% of them non-productive. General conclusions and limits of the study: A later analysis found that most CMV-associated TCR beta chains appeared HLA-restricted, with HLA associations seemingly driven largely by CMV exposure. A later analysis reported that several top co-occurrence clusters appeared linked to parvovirus B19, influenza, CMV and Epstein-Barr virus. When HLA alleles, especially DR and DQ, strongly co-occurred, TCR associations were difficult to assign to individual alleles. An earlier analysis of several hundred of the donors showed that most TCR beta V segments appeared in productive rearrangements either about 87% or about 30% of the time, which broadly matched IMGT annotations. Roughly uniform sequencing depth across donors was assumed in presence/absence analyses, although this assumption may not hold. The only immune exposure information available for the cohort was CMV serostatus. Because counts were too low, roughly 18 rarely observed V segments, including chromosome 9 orphons, were left out of the earlier analysis of roughly 600 of the donors. A further reported finding was that TCR beta sequences accurately predicted the HLA-A and HLA-B alleles for most subjects in the first cohort. Some IMGT-functional V segments, including TRBV6-2 and TRBV6-3, could not be distinguished by the 87-base-pair reads and were therefore excluded. Most TCR sequences were seen in very few donors, while some public TCRs were found in many individuals. It was suggested by the authors that the approach could potentially be generalized to other disease states and immunological phenotypes. According to a later genetic analysis, donors in an Asian-associated ancestry cluster had fewer N-insertions in productive TCRs than the approximately 650-donor mean. The classifier was reported to diagnose cytomegalovirus status with high specificity and sensitivity in both the original cohort and the validation cohort. Compared with equally common non-associated chains, HLA-associated TCR beta chains in a later analysis were more clonally expanded and had lower generation probabilities. A later analysis associated 15,000 or so TCR beta sequences with specific HLA alleles at a false discovery rate of 0.05. In a later analysis, the rate of TCR association differed among HLA loci, with DRB1 alleles having the most associated TCRs and HLA-C alleles having the fewest. The cohort was sequenced for TCR beta chains only, and without alpha or paired-chain data the features that could be detected were limited. Correlated functional status among segregating V segments might reflect linkage disequilibrium, but an unknown experimental factor could not be ruled out. A cluster of highly shared sequence variants was judged likely to represent a technical artifact of the sequencing pipeline. In a later genetic analysis, a missense DCLRE1C variant was associated with V-gene and J-gene trimming of TCR beta chains, and the association was replicated in an independent cohort. The study listed 150 to 200 TCR beta chains as associated with cytomegalovirus. In vitro tests confirmed that a few of the cytomegalovirus-associated TCR beta chains recognize cytomegalovirus antigens. Because HLA typing was unavailable for some donors at each locus, only the typed subset was used in association tests.

The germline V gene yields SGHTS for CDR1 and YDEGEE for CDR2. V is trimmed back by 4 bases and J by 1 base, and the junction contains 4 bases that no gene match accounts for. From the cysteine up to the phenylalanine, the CDR3 has a length of 14 residues. Of all the DNA, just the CDR3 is kept, 42 bases in frame from base 1. The clonotype originates from a man in his forties in good health and CMV-seronegative. The V gene is TRBV5-8 and the J gene is TRBJ1-1; TRBD1 aligns with 7 central bases. Specimen: PBMCs. The bases are TGTGCCAGCAGCCCGCGGACAGGGAACACTGAAGCTTTCTTT. It encodes CASSPRTGNTEAFF. Reference TRBV5-8 and TRBJ1-1 proteins supply the regions before and after the CDR3; the full variable domain is: EAGVTQSPTHLIKTRGQQATLRCSPISGHTSVYWYQQALGLGLQFLLWYDEGEERNRGNFPPRFSGRQFPNYSSELNVNALELEDSALYLCASSPRTGNTEAFFGQGTRLTVV.